Listed here are 15 T cell receptor beta chains from one sample, sequenced in a study of radiotherapy plus CTLA-4 blockade in lung cancer. TCRdb's table, derived via immunoSEQ multiplex PCR, lists solely in-frame clones and lacks some. This repertoire shows about 28,000 clones, more than 60% found once; its top ten account for about 7.3%. The material was peripheral blood, obtained from a patient treated with radiotherapy plus ipilimumab. The receptor set was obtained from a human donor with non-small cell lung cancer who had stable disease on radiotherapy plus ipilimumab.

This clone came up once. The CDR3 loop is CAISESAGVLTYGYTF. The CDR3 region has the DNA TGTGCCATCAGTGAGTCGGCAGGCGTCCTTACCTATGGCTACACCTTC. This chain connects TRBV10-3 to TRBJ1-2, with D hard to call. CDR3 length: 16 amino acids. Germline CDR1 reads ENHRY; CDR2 reads SYGVKD. Trimming took 0 bases from V and 4 from J, leaving 15 bases between them.

The chain uses TRBV5-1 and TRBJ1-4, with unresolved D. The ends were cut back, 1 base at V and 5 bases at J, with 9 bases in the middle. CDR3 size: 14 residues. The germline V gene encodes CDR1 SGHRS and CDR2 YFSETQ. This CDR3 is CASSLRRENEKLFF. The DNA for the CDR3 is TGCGCCAGCAGCTTGCGACGGGAAAATGAAAAACTGTTTTTT.

The rearrangement joins TRBV27 to TRBJ2-3; D is ambiguous. The CDR3 sequence is 14 residues long. Germline V gene lookup returns CDR1 MNHEY and CDR2 SMNVEV (reference sequence). The germline V and J ends were trimmed by 2 bases and 7 bases, with 13 bases remaining between them. The CDR3 protein is CASSLNPGLNTQYF. CDR3 in DNA: TGTGCCAGCAGTTTAAACCCCGGGTTGAATACGCAGTATTTT.

The chain uses TRBV18 and TRBJ2-4; the match to TRBD1 covers 11 bases. V shed 4 bases, J shed 9 bases, and the junction held 14 bases outside the gene matches. The CDR3 runs 17 residues. The germline V gene has CDR1 KGHSH and CDR2 LQKENI. This CDR3 reads CASSLSRDRGVSSIQYF. The DNA of the CDR3 is TGTGCCAGCTCACTCTCCCGGGACAGGGGGGTTTCGAGCATTCAGTACTTC.

This clone was recorded a few times. The V gene is TRBV5-6, the J gene TRBJ1-2; tentative D call: TRBD1 (6 bases). Germline values: CDR1 SGHDT, CDR2 YYEEEE. V was clipped by 1 base and J by 8 bases, with 18 bases between them. The CDR3 spans 15 residues. The CDR3 nucleotides read TGTGCCAGCAGCTTGCTGGGTCCGACAGGCCCGGGCTACACCTTC. Its protein product is CASSLLGPTGPGYTF.

Comment on this clone: A read error may produce the germline difference seen at one junction end. V and J are TRBV5-4 and TRBJ2-6, with D perhaps TRBD1 (6 bases). Germline values: CDR1 SGHNT, CDR2 YYREEE (reference sequence). CDR3 size: 18 residues. Here the CDR3 DNA reads TGTGCCAGCAGTTTGGGGGCGACCGTGACATCGGGGGCCAACGTCCTGACTTTC. This translates into CASSLGATVTSGANVLTF.

The V and J genes are TRBV5-1 and TRBJ2-5; 9 bases are a match to TRBD2. V gave up 2 bases and J gave up 4 bases; unmatched junction bases: 3. The CDR3 contains 14 residues. Germline V lookup: CDR1 SGHRS, CDR2 YFSETQ. The CDR3 sequence is CASSLGSGGETQYF. CDR3 DNA sequence: TGCGCCAGCAGCTTAGGTAGCGGGGGAGAGACCCAGTACTTC.

The gene calls are TRBV7-8 and TRBJ1-4, with unresolved D. The germline CDR1 and CDR2 sequences are SGHVS and FQNEAQ. V lost 0 bases and J lost 7, with 9 bases in between. This CDR3 contains 14 residues. The CDR3 is CASSLARRAEKLFF. The CDR3 region has the DNA TGTGCCAGCAGCTTAGCGCGGAGGGCTGAAAAACTGTTTTTT.

This chain connects TRBV6-5 to TRBJ2-7; 7 nucleotides agree with TRBD1. Germline CDR1 reads MNHEY; CDR2 reads SVGAGI. Losses at the gene ends were 4 bases for V and 2 bases for J; bases not matched to a gene: 2. The CDR3 covers 13 residues. Here the CDR3 reads CASSSTGTYEQYF. In DNA, the CDR3 is TGTGCCAGCAGTTCGACAGGGACCTACGAGCAGTACTTC.

This sequence joins TRBV6-6 and TRBJ2-1; no reliable D call. The CDR3 sequence is 15 residues long. CDR1 is MNHNY and CDR2 is SVGAGI in the germline V gene (reference sequence). Deletions cut 6 bases from V and 0 bases from J, with 12 bases between. The chain's CDR3 is CASSPGRSSYNEQFF. In DNA, the CDR3 is TGTGCCAGCAGCCCAGGTCGGAGCTCCTACAATGAGCAGTTCTTC.

There are a few counts of this clone. The genes are TRBV4-1 and TRBJ1-2; no clear D gene. CDR1 is MGHRA, CDR2 YSYEKL, per germline. This CDR3 contains 14 residues. V was pared by 0 bases and J by 8 bases, with 13 bases between. CDR3 amino acids: CASSQDERGSGYTF. Written as DNA, the CDR3 is TGCGCCAGCAGCCAAGATGAGCGGGGTAGCGGCTACACCTTC.

This chain uses TRBV6-1 with TRBJ1-2; D is undetermined. This CDR3 is 11 amino acids long. V was shortened by 10 bases and J by 3 bases, with 9 bases between the two germline ends. Germline V gives CDR1 MNHNS, CDR2 SASEGT. CDR3 residues: CAIMHDYGYTF. The CDR3, as DNA: TGTGCCATCATGCACGACTATGGCTACACCTTC.

V gene TRBV10-3 combines with J gene TRBJ2-7, with TRBD2 matching 11 bases. After removal of 6 bases from V and 2 bases from J, the junction contained 3 bases not matched to a gene. Germline CDR1 is ENHRY and CDR2 is SYGVKD. The CDR3 runs 14 residues. The CDR3 loop is CAISQTSGTYEQYF. DNA of the CDR3: TGTGCCATCAGCCAGACTAGCGGGACCTACGAGCAGTACTTC.

The V and J genes are TRBV6-1 and TRBJ2-3; the D is unclear. CDR3 length equals 14 residues. V was pared by 8 bases and J by 2 bases, with 14 bases between. Germline loops: CDR1 MNHNS, CDR2 SASEGT. The CDR3 here is CASVPSYPTDTQYF. CDR3 nucleotide sequence: TGTGCCAGCGTACCATCCTATCCCACAGATACGCAGTATTTT.

The genes are TRBV4-3 and TRBJ2-1, with D maybe TRBD1 (5 bases). There are 14 residues in the CDR3. V gave up 0 bases and J gave up 7 bases, with 10 bases separating them. CDR1 and CDR2 from the germline V gene are LGHNA and YSLEER. In DNA, the CDR3 is TGCGCCAGCAGCCAAGACCGGACACGGAATGAGCAGTTCTTC. It is translated as CASSQDRTRNEQFF.